This TCR beta chain stems from a study of blood T cell repertoires in COVID-19 (dated by TCRdb to about 2020). Concerning the study at large: Samples covering the acute and convalescent phases of COVID-19 were provided by collaborators in the United States, Italy and Spain. The repertoires were released in a freely available public database meant as a resource for research on the immune response to SARS-CoV-2. The material from the prospective study consisted of cDNA or gDNA derived from T cells, B-cell-depleted T cells, or PBMCs. Subjects who had been exposed to COVID-19, were actively infected with it, or had recovered from it provided the deeply sampled blood TCRbeta repertoires that made up the dataset. The sample metadata nearly always contained a de-identified subject ID, COVID-19 status, age in years and sex. The samples were drawn from the first 160 participants of the ongoing ImmuneRACE study and from 950 to 1,500 subjects provided by 6 global collaborators. Where available, HLA class I and class II types were obtained from metadata supplied by the sample provider rather than from assay-based typing.

Each collaborating institution followed its own protocols to collect whole blood in K2EDTA tubes. For TCRbeta analysis, collaborator samples were shipped as frozen whole blood, as isolated PBMCs, or as DNA extracted from either sample type. The CDR3 runs 16 amino acids, cysteine and phenylalanine included. The kept DNA is CDR3 alone, 48 bases in frame from the first base. For this chain, trimming is 7 bases at the V end and 0 bases at the J end, and the number of junction bases without a gene match is 9. The germline V gene supplies CDR1 MDHEN and CDR2 SYDVKM. The table lists this clone with a count of one. Its antigen is unknown. Per-nucleotide qualities are absent, and no much larger clonotype sits a single base away. Points the paper makes about the study in general: How much clinical and demographic metadata was included differed by source and by participant, and the metadata was provided uncurated.

TCRbeta CDR3 regions were amplified from genomic DNA by means of the immunoSEQ Assay, a bias-controlled multiplex PCR. As for the original processing: Nucleated cell counts per sample were estimated from amplification of reference gene primers within the assay. To quantify the absolute abundance of each unique TCRbeta CDR3 rearrangement, sequence reads were collapsed and filtered. Productive Simpson clonality was computed per sample as the square root of Simpson's diversity index over productive rearrangements. Not all clones reach the TCRdb copy of this immuneACCESS table, which keeps in-frame sequences only. Checked studies attribute under half of the gap to unresolved V genes and leave the rest unexplained. The DNA gave D and trimming, while V, J and clone size come from that table. Here the sample has around 380,000 clones; over 65% occur a single time. Clones ranked in the top ten supply over 0.95% of the sample.

The TCR sequence derives from a human donor with acute or convalescent COVID-19. The donor label of this sample is uncertain. The chain couples TRBV28 to TRBJ1-3; 7 bases in the middle match TRBD1. Sequencing used peripheral blood. The base sequence is TGTGCCAGCACAGAGGGACAGCGGAGCTCTGGAAACACCATATATTTT. Translated, it gives CASTEGQRSSGNTIYF.